What follows are 28 T cell receptor beta chains derived from one specimen sequenced in a study of human T cells and chemical hapten exposure. As to time point: patch test 3, about 24 weeks after DPC sensitization. Treatment: therapeutic diphenylcyclopropenone sensitization with weekly scalp DPC. TCRdb re-analysed the RACE reads in MiXCR, keeping a single row per CDR3 protein. The repertoire holds about 160,000 distinct CDR3 sequences, with about a quarter as singletons. The source material was whole blood, sampled in connection with sensitization to the hapten diphenylcyclopropenone (DPC). Every receptor here comes from a woman aged 18 to 35 with alopecia areata. Some clones in this sample may be carry-over from other donors' samples.

This clonotype was seen only a few times. This chain links TRBV4-3 with TRBJ2-7; 11 positions match TRBD2. Germline V gene lookup returns CDR1 LGHNA and CDR2 YSLEER. The V gene end was trimmed by 0 bases and the J gene end by 4 bases; junction bases not matched to a gene: 5. The CDR3 runs 16 residues. The chain's CDR3 is CASSQDFSGGAYEQYF. CDR3 nucleotides: TGCGCCAGCAGCCAAGATTTTAGCGGGGGGGCTTACGAGCAGTACTTC.

This clonotype was seen only a few times. The chain joins TRBV9 to TRBJ2-7; D is unclear. Germline loops: CDR1 SGDLS, CDR2 YYNGEE. V shed 1 base and J shed 1 base, with 12 bases lying between them. CDR3 size: 15 residues. The CDR3 loop reads CASSVSAASSYEQYF. The CDR3 DNA is TGTGCCAGCAGCGTATCCGCTGCTAGTTCCTACGAGCAGTACTTC.

Only a few counts were recorded for this clonotype. The CDR3 loop reads CASWDRIYNQPQHF. Here the CDR3 DNA reads TGTGCCAGCTGGGACAGGATTTACAATCAGCCCCAGCATTTT. V gene TRBV19 combines with J gene TRBJ1-5, with 8 bases that match TRBD1. Germline V gives CDR1 LNHDA, CDR2 SQIVND (reference sequence). This CDR3 region has 14 residues. With V trimmed by 9 bases and J by 3 bases, 7 bases remained unmatched. The full variable domain, rest sourced from reference TRBV19 and TRBJ1-5, is DGGITQSPKYLFRKEGQNVTLSCEQNLNHDAMYWYRQDPGQGLRLIYYSQIVNDFQKGDIAEGYSVSREKKESFPLTVTSAQKNPTAFYLCASWDRIYNQPQHFGDGTRLSIL.

The V and J genes are TRBV7-2 and TRBJ1-2; D call uncertain. V lost 5 bases and J 6 bases, leaving 13 bases between the germline ends. Germline CDR1 SGHTA, CDR2 FQGNSA. The CDR3 is made up of 13 amino acids. CDR3 protein: CASSTGAANGYTF. The CDR3 DNA reads as TGTGCCAGCAGCACTGGAGCCGCTAATGGCTACACCTTC.

The rearrangement joins TRBV6-1 to TRBJ2-6; TRBD1 agrees at 7 bases. The CDR3 length is 15 residues. Germline V CDR1 and CDR2: MNHNS, SASEGT. Unmatched junction bases numbered 7, after V lost 7 bases and J lost 4 bases. CDR3 DNA sequence: TGTGCCAGCATTACAGGGGTGGACGGGGCCAACGTCCTGACTTTC. Translated, it gives CASITGVDGANVLTF.

The chain has TRBV11-1 and TRBJ1-6; D not resolved. Trimming removed 1 base from V and 10 bases from J, with 11 bases in between. Germline V gene lookup returns CDR1 SGHAT and CDR2 FQDESV (reference sequence). This CDR3 comprises 14 residues. The CDR3 spells CASSLGPIGSPLHF. The CDR3 coding sequence is TGTGCCAGCAGCTTAGGGCCAATAGGATCACCCCTCCACTTT.

This clonotype was counted between two and nine times. The chain joins TRBV7-9 to TRBJ2-3, with D perhaps matching TRBD1 (6 bases). Germline V lookup: CDR1 SEHNR, CDR2 FQNEAQ (reference sequence). This CDR3 is built from 14 residues. V was trimmed by 8 bases and J by 2 bases, leaving 14 bases between them. The CDR3 DNA follows: TGTGCCAGCTCAAGGGGGAGACTCACAGATACGCAGTATTTT. Amino acids: CASSRGRLTDTQYF.

The genes are TRBV15 and TRBJ2-7; D uncertain. The CDR3 consists of 14 residues. The V end lost 0 bases, the J end lost 4 bases, and 10 bases lay between the germline ends. CDR1 and CDR2 (germline): LNHNV, YYDKDF (reference sequence). CDR3 bases: TGTGCCACCAGCAGAGATTCTGGGCTTTACGAGCAGTACTTC. Translated, it gives CATSRDSGLYEQYF.

There are many counts of this clonotype. As DNA, the CDR3 is TGTGCCAGCAGCAAGTGGGACAGGGACCCTGAAGCTTTCTTT. Translation gives CASSKWDRDPEAFF. The chain links TRBV7-6 to TRBJ1-1, with 9 bases matching TRBD1. CDR3 length: 14 residues. With V trimmed by 5 bases and J by 6 bases, 7 bases remained unmatched. Germline V gene sequence: CDR1 SGHVS, CDR2 FNYEAQ.

This rearrangement joins TRBV20-1 to TRBJ2-1; 7 bases are shared with TRBD2. Per germline, CDR1 DFQATT and CDR2 SNEGSKA (reference sequence). The J segment lost 7 bases and the V segment lost 0 bases, leaving 9 bases of the junction unmatched. This CDR3 contains 15 residues. The CDR3 is CSARDPKRGRNEQFF. CDR3 nucleotides: TGCAGTGCTAGAGATCCTAAGCGGGGAAGGAATGAGCAGTTCTTC.

This clonotype was observed a handful of times. The V and J genes are TRBV4-1 and TRBJ1-2; no reliable D call. Trimming stripped 3 bases from V and 8 bases from J, with 10 bases between. This CDR3 region has 12 residues. Germline CDR1 and CDR2: MGHRA and YSYEKL. The CDR3 sequence is CASSHPPAGYTF. CDR3 DNA: TGCGCCAGCAGCCATCCCCCCGCAGGCTACACCTTC.

This chain connects TRBV6-5 to TRBJ2-5; D remains ambiguous. The CDR3 is 16 residues long. From germline, CDR1 is MNHEY and CDR2 SVGAGI. V was pared by 3 bases and J by 5 bases, with 19 bases between. The CDR3, as DNA: TGTGCCAGCAGTTATTCGGTACCCCCCCCAAGTGAGACCCAGTACTTC. Its protein is CASSYSVPPPSETQYF.

The chain uses TRBV5-4 and TRBJ2-7; D gene unclear. This CDR3 region has 13 residues. Trimming stripped 4 bases from V and 0 bases from J, with 8 bases between. In germline, CDR1 is SGHNT, CDR2 YYREEE (reference sequence). CDR3 protein: CASSRTLSYEQYF. The CDR3, as DNA: TGTGCCAGCAGCCGTACACTCTCCTACGAGCAGTACTTC. Variable domain in full (rest from reference TRBV5-4 and TRBJ2-7): ETGVTQSPTHLIKTRGQQVTLRCSSQSGHNTVSWYQQALGQGPQFIFQYYREEENGRGNFPPRFSGLQFPNYSSELNVNALELDDSALYLCASSRTLSYEQYFGPGTRLTVT.

The J gene is TRBJ1-6, the V gene TRBV28; maybe TRBD1 (6 bases). V lost 2 bases, J lost 9 bases, and 14 bases lay in between. This CDR3 region has 15 residues. CDR1 MDHEN and CDR2 SYDVKM come from the germline V gene. The CDR3 sequence is CASSLPGGAGSPLHF. The CDR3 DNA reads as TGTGCCAGCAGTTTACCGGGGGGGGCAGGTTCACCCCTCCACTTT.

This clonotype is a singleton in its sample. The J gene is TRBJ1-1, the V gene TRBV6-6; D may be TRBD1 (5 bases). Germline V gene sequence: CDR1 MNHNY, CDR2 SVGAGI (reference sequence). This CDR3 region has 16 residues. Trimming cost V 2 bases and J 3 bases, with 16 bases left between them. DNA for the CDR3: TGTGCCAGCAGTTACGGTAGGACTGCGGGGCACACTGAAGCTTTCTTT. Residues: CASSYGRTAGHTEAFF.

This clonotype has only a few counts. The rearrangement joins TRBV7-2 to TRBJ2-3; 8 bases line up with TRBD1. Trimming removed 6 bases from V and 6 bases from J; junction bases left unmatched: 11. This CDR3 region has 15 residues. Germline values: CDR1 SGHTA, CDR2 FQGNSA. The CDR3 region is CASSSPDRVVDTQYF. CDR3 nucleotides: TGTGCCAGCAGTTCCCCGGACAGGGTCGTCGATACGCAGTATTTT.

The J gene is TRBJ1-1, the V gene TRBV6-2 or TRBV6-3; D not certain. CDR3 length: 12 amino acids. Germline V gives CDR1 MNHEY, CDR2 SVGEGT. Trimming shortened V by 7 bases and J by 11 bases, and 17 bases separated the two germline ends. CDR3 bases: TGTGCCAGCAAATTAGACCAGGCCAGGGCTTTCTTT. It codes for CASKLDQARAFF.

This clonotype was seen only a few times. This chain links TRBV4-2 with TRBJ2-1; 10 bases agree with TRBD2. This CDR3 region has 13 residues. The trim removed 6 bases at V and 9 bases at J, leaving 5 bases unmatched. In germline, CDR1 is LGHNA, CDR2 YNFKEQ. The CDR3 coding sequence is TGTGCCAGCAGGAGCGGGAGGGACCTTGAGCAGTTCTTC. Its translation is CASRSGRDLEQFF.

This clonotype was observed many times. This chain links TRBV20-1 with TRBJ2-7; the D is unclear. The CDR3 loop spans 12 amino acids. Germline assignment: CDR1 DFQATT and CDR2 SNEGSKA (reference sequence). The V end lost 3 bases, the J end lost 6 bases, and 12 bases lay between the germline ends. The CDR3 reads CSASRGDFEQYF. CDR3 DNA sequence: TGCAGTGCTAGTCGTGGCGACTTCGAGCAGTACTTC.

This clonotype turned up a few times. This chain connects TRBV10-3 to TRBJ2-7, with no clear D. In germline, CDR1 is ENHRY, CDR2 SYGVKD. The CDR3 sequence is 14 residues long. V lost 8 bases and J lost 1, with 15 bases in between. The CDR3 nucleotides read TGTGCCATCGCTCCGGGCGGCATATCCTACGAGCAGTACTTC. As protein: CAIAPGGISYEQYF.

This clonotype was recorded a few times. One junction end disagrees with the germline gene, perhaps due to a read error. The chain uses TRBV6-2 or TRBV6-3 and TRBJ2-1; 14 nucleotides align to TRBD2. The CDR3 loop spans 14 amino acids. CDR1 is MNHEY and CDR2 is SVGEGT in the germline V gene. CDR3 protein: CASSVGLAGGPRIF. CDR3 bases: TGTGCCAGCAGTGTCGGACTAGCGGGGGGCCCACGGATCTTC.

Only a few counts were recorded for this clonotype. The chain has TRBV9 and TRBJ1-2; D is unresolved. The germline V and J ends were trimmed by 0 bases and 8 bases, with 17 bases remaining between them. Germline CDR1 SGDLS, CDR2 YYNGEE. There are 15 residues in the CDR3. In DNA form, the CDR3 reads TGTGCCAGCAGCGTAGGTTCAGGAGCCTTTGGAGGCTACACCTTC. Protein: CASSVGSGAFGGYTF.

The chain employs TRBV4-1 and TRBJ2-3; D is unresolved. V was pared by 1 base and J by 0 bases, with 8 bases between. The CDR3 sequence is 15 residues long. The germline V gene has CDR1 MGHRA and CDR2 YSYEKL. The CDR3 sequence is CASSQVDPSTDTQYF. In DNA, the CDR3 is TGCGCCAGCAGCCAAGTGGACCCTAGCACAGATACGCAGTATTTT.

The chain couples TRBV25-1 to TRBJ2-1; D remains ambiguous. CDR3 size: 12 residues. The germline CDR1 and CDR2 sequences are MGHDK and SYGVNS. V lost 9 bases and J 2 bases, leaving 8 bases between the germline ends. This CDR3 reads CASCSAYNEQFF. The CDR3 DNA is TGTGCCAGTTGCAGTGCCTACAATGAGCAGTTCTTC.

The genes are TRBV2 and TRBJ2-7, with 11 bases lining up with TRBD2. After removal of 0 bases from V and 0 bases from J, the junction contained 1 base not matched to a gene. The CDR3 covers 16 residues. Looked up from germline, CDR1 is SNHLY and CDR2 is FYNNEI. CDR3 sequence: CASSEALAGDSYEQYF. CDR3 DNA: TGTGCCAGCAGTGAAGCACTAGCGGGGGACTCCTACGAGCAGTACTTC.

The rearrangement uses TRBV6-6 and TRBJ2-3; possible D gene TRBD2, 6 bases. The V end was cut by 0 bases, the J end by 5 bases, with 12 bases between. The CDR3 totals 15 residues. From germline, CDR1 is MNHNY and CDR2 SVGAGI (reference sequence). CDR3 bases: TGTGCCAGCAGTTACTCGTCTAGCGAGATAGATACGCAGTATTTT. Translated: CASSYSSSEIDTQYF.

The chain carries TRBV7-9 and TRBJ1-1; possibly TRBD1 for D (6 bases). Per the germline V gene, CDR1 is SEHNR and CDR2 is FQNEAQ (reference sequence). V lost 6 bases and J 5 bases, leaving 13 bases between the germline ends. The CDR3 runs 13 residues. The CDR3 coding sequence is TGTGCCAGCAGGAGCAGGGGAGAGACTGAAGCTTTCTTT. Amino acids: CASRSRGETEAFF.

This rearrangement joins TRBV24-1 to TRBJ1-2, with D possibly TRBD1 on 6 matching bases. The CDR3 runs 14 residues. Germline loops: CDR1 KGHDR, CDR2 SFDVKD. V was cut by 0 bases and J by 6 bases, with 10 bases left in between. The CDR3 reads CATSDLYRDHGYTF. For the CDR3, the DNA is TGTGCCACCAGTGATTTGTACAGGGATCATGGCTACACCTTC.